The 21 T cell receptor beta chains reported below all come from one sample, sequenced in a study of control samples from healthy donors and cancer patients. TCRdb's copy holds only in-frame clones and misses some; the assay was immunoSEQ multiplex PCR. The sample lists 120,000 or so clones; around nine tenths were seen once. The sample taken for sequencing was blood. These receptors all stem from a man aged 25-45 years in good health.

CDR3 DNA sequence: TGTGCCAGCATGGAGGGACAGGGGTATAATTCACCCCTCCACTTT. Translated: CASMEGQGYNSPLHF. The chain is built from TRBV2 and TRBJ1-6, with 10 bases matching TRBD1. Germline assignment: CDR1 SNHLY and CDR2 FYNNEI. The J segment lost 4 bases and the V segment lost 7 bases, leaving 4 bases of the junction unmatched. The CDR3 loop spans 15 amino acids. Based on the CDR3 plus reference TRBV2 and TRBJ1-6, the full variable domain is EPEVTQTPSHQVTQMGQEVILRCVPISNHLYFYWYRQILGQKVEFLVSFYNNEISEKSEIFDDQFSVERPDGSNFTLKIRSTKLEDSAMYFCASMEGQGYNSPLHFGNGTRLTVT.

This chain uses TRBV12-3 or TRBV12-4 with TRBJ1-1, with D unresolved. The CDR3 loop spans 13 amino acids. Trimming removed 5 bases at V and 8 bases at J, with 15 bases between. The CDR3 loop is CASSLLKGREAFF. The CDR3 DNA follows: TGTGCCAGCAGTCTCCTGAAAGGGCGCGAAGCTTTCTTT.

The chain combines TRBV6-2 or TRBV6-3 with TRBJ2-5; possibly TRBD2 for D (6 bases). Germline V gives CDR1 MNHEY, CDR2 SVGEGT. The V and J ends lost 0 bases and 5 bases respectively, with 10 bases between them. This CDR3 is 14 amino acids long. For the CDR3, the DNA is TGTGCCAGCAGTTACTCCCGGGGGATGGAGACCCAGTACTTC. It encodes CASSYSRGMETQYF.

This clone was observed a single time. The chain couples TRBV7-9 to TRBJ1-5, with D maybe TRBD1 (5 bases). From germline, CDR1 is SEHNR and CDR2 FQNEAQ (reference sequence). There are 15 residues in the CDR3. The V gene lost 4 bases and the J gene lost 4 bases, with 14 bases spanning the gap. This CDR3 is CASSSVGLLNQPQHF. The CDR3 nucleotides are TGTGCCAGCAGCTCAGTGGGGCTCCTTAATCAGCCCCAGCATTTT.

This clone was picked up one time. The V call is TRBV11-3, the J call TRBJ1-1; D is ambiguous. Between the trimmed V and J ends, which lost 5 bases and 3 bases, there was a span of 10 bases. The CDR3 has 13 amino acids. Germline CDR1 SGHNT, CDR2 YENEEA. The CDR3 reads CASSPNADTEAFF. CDR3 bases: TGTGCCAGCAGCCCCAACGCGGACACTGAAGCTTTCTTT.

This clone showed up just a few times. The chain is built from TRBV18 and TRBJ1-1, with a possible D match to TRBD1 (6 bases). Trimming took 6 bases from V and 5 from J, leaving 19 bases between them. The CDR3 extends over 15 amino acids. The germline gives CDR1 KGHSH, CDR2 LQKENI. The CDR3 DNA is TGTGCCAGCTCTCGCAACACTAGGGGGGGGACTGAAGCTTTCTTT. Translating it yields CASSRNTRGGTEAFF.

The V gene is TRBV27, the J gene TRBJ2-6; no definite D call. CDR3 size: 13 residues. In germline, CDR1 is MNHEY, CDR2 SMNVEV (reference sequence). Between the trimmed V and J ends, which lost 6 bases and 0 bases, there was a span of 3 bases. The CDR3 reads CASSTSGANVLTF. The CDR3, as DNA: TGTGCCAGCAGCACCTCTGGGGCCAACGTCCTGACTTTC.

This rearrangement joins TRBV2 to TRBJ1-1; 10 positions agree with TRBD1. Germline values: CDR1 SNHLY, CDR2 FYNNEI. The CDR3 covers 15 residues. The J segment lost 3 bases and the V segment lost 4 bases, leaving 5 bases of the junction unmatched. For the CDR3, the DNA is TGTGCCAGCAGTGCGACAGGGGGCTGGGACACTGAAGCTTTCTTT. This translates into CASSATGGWDTEAFF.

The chain carries TRBV5-5 and TRBJ2-7; D perhaps matches TRBD1 (6 bases). Germline V gene data show CDR1 as SGHKS and CDR2 as YYEKEE (reference sequence). The CDR3 length is 14 residues. Trimming took off 4 bases at V and 0 bases at J, with 11 bases between the two ends. The CDR3 DNA follows: TGTGCCAGCAGCGCCAGGGACACCTCCTACGAGCAGTACGTC. Amino acid sequence: CASSARDTSYEQYV.

A few counts support this clone. The rearrangement joins TRBV2 to TRBJ1-6, with D perhaps matching TRBD1 (6 bases). CDR1 and CDR2 (germline): SNHLY, FYNNEI. Trimming removed 7 bases from V and 11 bases from J, with 15 bases in between. CDR3 length: 13 amino acids. The CDR3 loop is CASNNRVSTPLHF. DNA of the CDR3: TGTGCCAGCAATAACAGGGTATCCACACCCCTCCACTTT.

The chain employs TRBV5-1 and TRBJ2-5, with 11 bases identical to TRBD2. V lost 5 bases and J lost 4; bases outside the gene matches: 10. Germline V CDR1 and CDR2: SGHRS, YFSETQ. The CDR3 runs to 16 residues. As DNA, the CDR3 is TGCGCCAGCAGAACCCTTAGCGGGGGGGCGGCAGAGACCCAGTACTTC. Protein: CASRTLSGGAAETQYF. Filled out from reference TRBV5-1 and TRBJ2-5, the complete variable domain reads KAGVTQTPRYLIKTRGQQVTLSCSPISGHRSVSWYQQTPGQGLQFLFEYFSETQRNKGNFPGRFSGRQFSNSRSEMNVSTLELGDSALYLCASRTLSGGAAETQYFGPGTRLLVL.

This rearrangement joins TRBV19 to TRBJ2-5; D unresolved. Trimming stripped 5 bases from V and 5 bases from J, with 21 bases between. Germline lookup yields CDR1 LNHDA and CDR2 SQIVND (reference sequence). The CDR3 runs to 16 residues. CDR3 sequence (DNA): TGTGCCAGTAGTGCTTGGGTGCCCTTCCGAGAGGAGACCCAGTACTTC. It specifies CASSAWVPFREETQYF.

The chain has TRBV25-1 and TRBJ1-1; the D gene is possibly TRBD1 (6 bases). V gave up 7 bases and J gave up 2 bases, with 17 bases separating them. This CDR3 is built from 15 residues. The V gene's germline CDR1 is MGHDK and CDR2 SYGVNS. CDR3 amino acids: CASTQTGQFNTEAFF. The CDR3 DNA sequence: TGTGCCAGCACCCAGACCGGACAGTTCAACACTGAAGCTTTCTTT.

The rearrangement joins TRBV5-1 to TRBJ1-3; a possible D gene is TRBD1 (6 bases). Germline loops: CDR1 SGHRS, CDR2 YFSETQ. V dropped 4 bases and J dropped 4 bases, with 21 bases sitting between them. This CDR3 region has 17 residues. The CDR3, as DNA: TGCGCCAGCAGCCGCTTAGGATCAGGGGAGTTAGGAAACACCATATATTTT. Residues: CASSRLGSGELGNTIYF.

The chain combines TRBV7-9 with TRBJ1-1, with D perhaps TRBD1 (5 bases). The CDR3 runs 15 residues. Trimming took 3 bases from V and 7 from J, leaving 18 bases between them. Germline CDR1 SEHNR, CDR2 FQNEAQ (reference sequence). The CDR3 is CASSFFSGHPFEAFF. CDR3 in DNA: TGTGCCAGCAGCTTTTTCTCGGGGCACCCCTTTGAAGCTTTCTTT.

The chain uses TRBV2 and TRBJ2-2; D may match TRBD1 or TRBD2 (5 bases each). The germline V and J ends were trimmed by 7 bases and 2 bases, with 14 bases remaining between them. The CDR3 loop spans 15 amino acids. Germline values: CDR1 SNHLY, CDR2 FYNNEI. The CDR3 sequence is CASTNTGPNTGELFF. DNA for the CDR3: TGTGCCAGCACGAACACGGGGCCAAACACCGGGGAGCTGTTTTTT.

V gene TRBV5-5 combines with J gene TRBJ1-1, with D possibly being TRBD1 (5 bases). V gave up 0 bases and J gave up 1 base, with 10 bases separating them. Germline-derived CDR1 and CDR2 are SGHKS and YYEKEE (reference sequence). This CDR3 has 15 amino acids. In DNA form, the CDR3 reads TGTGCCAGCAGCTTGGCCAGGGCGGGGAACACTGAAGCTTTCTTT. Translating gives CASSLARAGNTEAFF. The full variable domain, with the rest looked up from reference TRBV5-5 and TRBJ1-1, is DAGVTQSPTHLIKTRGQQVTLRCSPISGHKSVSWYQQVLGQGPQFIFQYYEKEERGRGNFPDRFSARQFPNYSSELNVNALLLGDSALYLCASSLARAGNTEAFFGQGTRLTVV.

The rearrangement uses TRBV30 and TRBJ1-2; D remains ambiguous. The CDR3 is 16 amino acids. Trimming left V 0 bases short and J 0 bases short, with 14 bases between. Germline-derived CDR1 and CDR2 are GTSNPN and SVGIG (reference sequence). CDR3 DNA sequence: TGTGCCTGGAGTGTAGAAGAGTTTGGAGCTAACTATGGCTACACCTTC. Translated, it gives CAWSVEEFGANYGYTF. Combining the CDR3 with reference TRBV30 and TRBJ1-2 gives the whole variable domain SQTIHQWPATLVQPVGSPLSLECTVEGTSNPNLYWYRQAAGRGLQLLFYSVGIGQISSEVPQNLSASRPQDRQFILSSKKLLLSDSGFYLCAWSVEEFGANYGYTFGSGTRLTVV.

The chain carries TRBV6-6 and TRBJ1-1, with TRBD1 matching 7 bases. V shed 6 bases, J shed 3 bases, and the junction held 7 bases outside the gene matches. This CDR3 has 14 amino acids. Germline CDR1 reads MNHNY; CDR2 reads SVGAGI (reference sequence). The CDR3 region has the DNA TGTGCCAGCAGCCGACAGGGTATCTACACTGAAGCTTTCTTT. Amino acid sequence: CASSRQGIYTEAFF.

This chain connects TRBV18 to TRBJ1-5; 7 nucleotides agree with TRBD1. Trimming cost V 3 bases and J 2 bases; bases outside gene matches: 7. Looked up from germline, CDR1 is KGHSH and CDR2 is LQKENI. This CDR3 is 16 amino acids long. The CDR3 DNA reads as TGTGCCAGCTCACCTAAATCCGGGACAGGCAATCAGCCCCAGCATTTT. This encodes CASSPKSGTGNQPQHF.

The chain recombines TRBV7-9 with TRBJ1-2; D might be TRBD1 (6 bases). This CDR3 has 11 residues. V was clipped by 6 bases and J by 10 bases, with 12 bases between them. CDR1 is SEHNR and CDR2 is FQNEAQ in the germline V gene (reference sequence). CDR3 sequence reads: CASRTDSYYTF. In DNA form, the CDR3 reads TGTGCCAGCAGAACGGACAGCTACTACACCTTC.